The 5 T cell receptor beta chains given below trace back to one sample, sequenced in a study of radiation and T cells in renal cell carcinoma. Time point defined: blood 2 weeks post-SBRT. Treatment specified: 15 Gy SBRT to primary tumor, nephrectomy 4 weeks later. Method: immunoSEQ multiplex PCR; TCRdb's copy keeps in-frame clones and lacks some. The table includes some 120,000 clones, around 80% detected once. Sequenced material: blood, taken from a patient whose treatment included radiotherapy and nephrectomy. Receptor source: a man in his fifties with renal cell carcinoma.

This chain links TRBV20-1 with TRBJ2-1; TRBD2 agrees at 7 bases. The CDR3 loop spans 11 amino acids. The ends lost 1 base at V and 12 bases at J; junction bases unmatched: 3. CDR1 is DFQATT and CDR2 is SNEGSKA in the germline V gene (reference sequence). The CDR3 region is CSARGREWQFF. CDR3 sequence (DNA): TGCAGTGCTAGAGGGCGGGAGTGGCAGTTCTTC.

The chain employs TRBV6-1 and TRBJ2-5; TRBD2 agrees at 8 bases. Germline-derived CDR1 and CDR2 are MNHNS and SASEGT. This CDR3 is 16 amino acids long. Losses at the gene ends were 4 bases for V and 4 bases for J; bases not matched to a gene: 11. The CDR3 reads CASSVSSGGWGETQYF. CDR3 bases: TGTGCCAGCAGTGTCTCGAGCGGGGGTTGGGGAGAGACCCAGTACTTC.

The chain links TRBV2 to TRBJ1-1, with a weak D call TRBD1 (5 bases). Germline values: CDR1 SNHLY, CDR2 FYNNEI. V was cut by 3 bases and J by 2 bases, with 10 bases left in between. The CDR3 totals 14 residues. CDR3 coding DNA: TGTGCCAGCAGTGAGTTTCAGGGAAACACTGAAGCTTTCTTT. Amino acids: CASSEFQGNTEAFF.

The chain has TRBV19 and TRBJ2-3; no definite D call. CDR3 length: 13 amino acids. Trimming cost V 0 bases and J 6 bases, with 7 bases left between them. The germline V gene has CDR1 LNHDA and CDR2 SQIVND (reference sequence). The DNA for the CDR3 is TGTGCCAGTAGTATAGATATTCGGGATACGCAGTATTTT. Its translation: CASSIDIRDTQYF.

The V call is TRBV5-1, the J call TRBJ2-1; D is unresolved. Trimming took 4 bases from V and 0 from J, leaving 14 bases between them. Germline CDR1 is SGHRS and CDR2 is YFSETQ. CDR3 length: 16 residues. DNA for the CDR3: TGCGCCAGCAGCGTGATGACGCCGAGCTCCTACAATGAGCAGTTCTTC. The encoded protein is CASSVMTPSSYNEQFF. Together with reference TRBV5-1 and TRBJ2-1, the CDR3 gives the full variable domain: KAGVTQTPRYLIKTRGQQVTLSCSPISGHRSVSWYQQTPGQGLQFLFEYFSETQRNKGNFPGRFSGRQFSNSRSEMNVSTLELGDSALYLCASSVMTPSSYNEQFFGPGTRLTVL.